This TCR beta chain was captured in a study of T-cell memory formation after mild COVID-19. Study-level findings and limits: Those CD4+ clones that contracted were mainly in CM and EM (CD8+ ones in EMRA). CD4/CD8 balance characterized clones contracting day 15 to 85, and CD4+ skew characterized later expanders.

With 5 bases removed from V and 1 base from J, the gap between germline ends came to 6 bases. The CDR3 contains 12 residues. In the case of this clonotype: Its antigen is currently unknown.

After 5'RACE with constant-segment primers, TCR alpha and TCR beta cDNA libraries carrying sample barcodes and UMIs were obtained. In TCRdb, the 5' RACE reads were re-called with MiXCR into one record per CDR3 protein. The sample records over 500,000 distinct CDR3 sequences, 15% to 20% being singletons. Material for sequencing was PBMCs or a T cell subset sorted from them (not recorded which). This clonotype originated in an adult woman who had mild COVID-19 (a few samples of this study predate the infection). Cell type and time point are not known. The V gene is TRBV12-3 or TRBV12-4, the J gene TRBJ2-7; D gene uncertain. The CDR3 DNA sequence: TGTGCCAGCAGTACAGAGTCCTACGAGCAGTACTTC. The encoded protein is CASSTESYEQYF.